This entry lists 3 T cell receptor beta chains sequenced from one sample in a study of CD8+ T cells in alopecia areata (dated by TCRdb to between 2017 and 2018). Reading the label with the study, this specimen's time point is: baseline before oral tofacitinib. Preparation of the library involved the immunoSEQ multiplex PCR assay. RNA was extracted from all samples and reverse transcribed into cDNA, which served as template for TCR sequencing. TCRdb stores this immuneACCESS table with in-frame sequences only. Part of the clones is absent; in the studies checked, under half of the shortfall reflects unresolved V genes, and no reason is known for the rest. The sample yields some 120,000 clones; roughly 58% were counted once. Jointly, the top ten make up 4.5% of the sample. The starting material was CD4+ T cells sorted from blood, obtained at week 0. These receptors were taken from a human donor with alopecia areata.

The chain combines TRBV18 with TRBJ1-1, with D perhaps matching TRBD1 (5 bases). Per germline, CDR1 KGHSH and CDR2 LQKENI. The V end lost 2 bases, the J end lost 2 bases, and 12 bases lay between the germline ends. The CDR3 is made up of 15 amino acids. DNA for the CDR3: TGTGCCAGCTCACCAGTGACAGAGGTAAACACTGAAGCTTTCTTT. Its protein is CASSPVTEVNTEAFF.

This chain links TRBV5-6 with TRBJ2-1; 14 bases are shared with TRBD2. The CDR3 is made up of 18 amino acids. Trimming took 4 bases from V and 3 from J; bases not matched to a gene: 9. Germline values: CDR1 SGHDT, CDR2 YYEEEE. DNA for the CDR3: TGTGCCAGCAGCCCCAGACTAGCGGGGGGGCTTTTCTACAATGAGCAGTTCTTC. This encodes CASSPRLAGGLFYNEQFF.

This clone was counted only a few times. J is TRBJ2-2 and V is TRBV5-1, with TRBD2 matching over 13 bases. Trimming removed 2 bases from V and 6 bases from J; junction bases left unmatched: 13. The CDR3 length is 19 residues. CDR1 and CDR2 from the germline V gene are SGHRS and YFSETQ. The CDR3 nucleotides read TGCGCCAGCAGCTTAGGACTAGCGGGAGACTCGTCGAAAGCCGGGGAGCTGTTTTTT. Translating gives CASSLGLAGDSSKAGELFF.